This T cell receptor (beta chain) was recorded in a study of T cell responses to AZD1222 COVID-19 vaccine. Findings and limits, study-wide: Donors were largely white British and mainly female; clonal diversity was possibly underestimated. The reported proportion of spike-specific TCRs targeting unmutated variant regions was nearly half. With two AZD1222 doses given, Spike-specific TCR breadth and depth both rose. The CD4 TCRs associated with vaccination extended across spike and predominated at 160-218 and 743-854.

This clone was detected only once. The antigen is undetermined. Method: immunoSEQ multiplex PCR; TCRdb's copy keeps in-frame clones and lacks some. In the table there are roughly 160,000 clones, more than 75% of which are singletons. Trimming took 3 bases from V and 7 from J, leaving 10 bases between them. Germline lookup yields CDR1 LGHDT and CDR2 YNNKEL (reference sequence). The CDR3 length is 13 residues. The specimen comprised peripheral blood, sampled 28 days after the second AZD1222 dose. The TCR comes from an adult who received the AZD1222 COVID-19 vaccine. The rearrangement joins TRBV3-1 (or the pseudogene TRBV3-2) to TRBJ2-4, with D perhaps matching TRBD1 or TRBD2 (5 bases each). The CDR3 is CASSHGGDNIQYF. Here the CDR3 DNA reads TGTGCCAGCAGCCATGGGGGTGACAACATTCAGTACTTC.